The clone carrying this T cell receptor beta chain was detected only a few times. Its antigen is currently unknown. Time point specified: cycle 4 day 1 (C4D1), after more than five weeks of nivolumab. Every patient had relapsed following autologous stem cell transplantation, and cohorts differed in brentuximab vedotin exposure. There are 11 residues in the CDR3. Trimming left V 0 bases short and J 5 bases short, with 4 bases between. Germline V CDR1 and CDR2: DFQATT, SNEGSKA (reference sequence). Method: immunoSEQ multiplex PCR; TCRdb's copy keeps in-frame clones and lacks some. The table has approximately 93,000 clones, around four fifths seen once. The data originate from a study of PD-1 blockade in classical Hodgkin lymphoma. Overall study results and limits: Compared with healthy donors, newly diagnosed patients reportedly showed lower baseline TCR diversity. Patients starting nivolumab under 1 year after ASCT were excluded.

The sample was peripheral blood mononuclear cells (PBMCs), taken before the fourth cycle of nivolumab. This clonotype was sampled from a human donor with classical Hodgkin lymphoma. The V gene is TRBV20-1, the J gene TRBJ2-5; no definite D call. This CDR3 is CSARDMETQYF. The CDR3 DNA reads TGCAGTGCTAGAGATATGGAGACCCAGTACTTC.